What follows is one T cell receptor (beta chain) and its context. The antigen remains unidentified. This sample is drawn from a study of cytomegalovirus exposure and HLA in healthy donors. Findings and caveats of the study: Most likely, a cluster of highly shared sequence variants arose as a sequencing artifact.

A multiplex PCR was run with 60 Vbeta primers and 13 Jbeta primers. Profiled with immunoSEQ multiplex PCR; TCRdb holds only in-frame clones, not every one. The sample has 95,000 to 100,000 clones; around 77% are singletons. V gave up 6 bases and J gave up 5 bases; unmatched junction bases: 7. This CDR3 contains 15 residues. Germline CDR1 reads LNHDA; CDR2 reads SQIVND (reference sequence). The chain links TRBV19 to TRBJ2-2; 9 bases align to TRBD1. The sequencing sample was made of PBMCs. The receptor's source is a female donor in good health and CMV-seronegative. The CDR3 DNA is TGTGCCAGTAGCATAAGGGACAGGGTAACCGGGGAGCTGTTTTTT. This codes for CASSIRDRVTGELFF.